This T cell receptor beta chain was captured by sequencing in a study of T cells in Graves' hyperthyroidism and ophthalmopathy. This clonotype was counted a few times. Antigen specificity is unknown. CDR3 length: 17 residues. Germline CDR1 is SGHVS and CDR2 is FQNEAQ. The V segment lost 3 bases and the J segment 5 bases; nucleotides outside the gene matches: 10. Graves' hyperthyroidism qualified as stable when ophthalmopathy did not progress within 18 months. Patients were excluded because of uncontrolled infection, other autoimmune disease, pregnancy or lactation. Used for diagnoses were clinical symptoms, serum thyroxine and TRAb, thyroid ultrasound and orbital computed tomography. Study outcomes and limitations: Within blood appeared most thyroid clonotypes that had expanded above 0.001.

RNA transcripts were the template for amplifying TCR beta CDR3 regions. HTBI primers drove first-round RT-PCR of the TCR CDR3. One entry per CDR3 protein, called by TCRdb with MiXCR from the multiplex PCR reads. The sample records about 560,000 distinct CDR3 sequences, about a sixth being singletons. The clonotype comes from a woman aged 18-30 years with Graves' hyperthyroidism. J is TRBJ1-2 and V is TRBV7-8; 12 bases line up with TRBD1. The specimen sequenced was blood. This CDR3 reads CASSFKPPGQGAYGYTF. As DNA, the CDR3 is TGTGCCAGCAGCTTTAAACCCCCGGGACAGGGGGCATATGGCTACACCTTC. The variable domain in full, completed from reference TRBV7-8 and TRBJ1-2, reads GAGVSQSPRYKVAKRGQDVALRCDPISGHVSLFWYQQALGQGPEFLTYFQNEAQLDKSGLPSDRFFAERPEGSVSTLKIQRTQQEDSAVYLCASSFKPPGQGAYGYTFGSGTRLTVV.